The TCR beta chain described here comes from a study of T-cell reconstitution after alpha-beta-depleted transplantation in children. General observations from the study: A year had passed since transplant, and T-cell counts and diversity by then came mostly from newly produced T cells.

The CDR3 loop spans 17 amino acids. This sample's TCRbeta library carried unique molecular identifier barcodes. TCRdb recomputed calls from the PCR reads with MiXCR, one row per CDR3 protein. The table lists about 900,000 distinct CDR3 sequences, about 29% of them singletons. As to this clonotype: Its antigen is undetermined.

This clonotype originated in a boy in the first two years of life who had a stem cell transplant for SCID, so the T cells may come from the graft donor. The sample consisted of PBMCs, mostly from graft donor cells, taken 360 days after TCRalphabeta/CD19-depleted stem cell transplant. This rearrangement joins TRBV21-1 to TRBJ1-1. TRBV21-1 is a known pseudogene. The CDR3 spells CASSKGNFLRVNTEAFF. DNA for the CDR3: TGTGCCAGCAGCAAAGGAAACTTCCTGAGGGTGAACACTGAAGCTTTCTTT.